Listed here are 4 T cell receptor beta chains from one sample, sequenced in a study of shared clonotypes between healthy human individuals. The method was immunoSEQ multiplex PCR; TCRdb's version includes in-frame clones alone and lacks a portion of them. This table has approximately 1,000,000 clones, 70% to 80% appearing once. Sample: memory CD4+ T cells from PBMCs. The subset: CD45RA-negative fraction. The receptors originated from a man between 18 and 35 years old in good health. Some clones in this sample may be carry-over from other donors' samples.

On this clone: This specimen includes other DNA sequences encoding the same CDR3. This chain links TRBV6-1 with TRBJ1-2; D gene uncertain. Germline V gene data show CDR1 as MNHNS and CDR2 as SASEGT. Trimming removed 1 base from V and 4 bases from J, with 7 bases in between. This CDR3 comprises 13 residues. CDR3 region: CASSEVGVYGYTF. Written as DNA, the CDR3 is TGTGCCAGCAGTGAAGTTGGAGTCTATGGCTACACCTTC.

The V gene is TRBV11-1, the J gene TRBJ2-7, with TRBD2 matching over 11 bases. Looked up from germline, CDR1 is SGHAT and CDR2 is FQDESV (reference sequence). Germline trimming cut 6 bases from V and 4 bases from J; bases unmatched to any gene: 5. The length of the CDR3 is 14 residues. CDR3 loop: CASSRLAGNYEQYF. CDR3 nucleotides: TGTGCCAGCAGTAGACTAGCGGGGAATTACGAGCAGTACTTC.

The CDR3 nucleotides read TGTGCCAGCAGCTTGCGCGGGGGCGGCGAGCAGTACTTC. It yields the protein CASSLRGGGEQYF. The V and J genes are TRBV7-9 and TRBJ2-7; a weak D match, TRBD2 (7 bases). V was trimmed by 3 bases and J by 6 bases, leaving 12 bases between them. In germline, CDR1 is SEHNR, CDR2 FQNEAQ (reference sequence). CDR3 length: 13 amino acids.

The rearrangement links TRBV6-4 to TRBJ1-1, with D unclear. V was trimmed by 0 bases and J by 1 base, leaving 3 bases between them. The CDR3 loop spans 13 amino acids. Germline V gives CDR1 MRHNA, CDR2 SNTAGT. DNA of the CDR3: TGTGCCAGCAGTGACTCCAGGAACACTGAAGCTTTCTTT. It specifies CASSDSRNTEAFF.